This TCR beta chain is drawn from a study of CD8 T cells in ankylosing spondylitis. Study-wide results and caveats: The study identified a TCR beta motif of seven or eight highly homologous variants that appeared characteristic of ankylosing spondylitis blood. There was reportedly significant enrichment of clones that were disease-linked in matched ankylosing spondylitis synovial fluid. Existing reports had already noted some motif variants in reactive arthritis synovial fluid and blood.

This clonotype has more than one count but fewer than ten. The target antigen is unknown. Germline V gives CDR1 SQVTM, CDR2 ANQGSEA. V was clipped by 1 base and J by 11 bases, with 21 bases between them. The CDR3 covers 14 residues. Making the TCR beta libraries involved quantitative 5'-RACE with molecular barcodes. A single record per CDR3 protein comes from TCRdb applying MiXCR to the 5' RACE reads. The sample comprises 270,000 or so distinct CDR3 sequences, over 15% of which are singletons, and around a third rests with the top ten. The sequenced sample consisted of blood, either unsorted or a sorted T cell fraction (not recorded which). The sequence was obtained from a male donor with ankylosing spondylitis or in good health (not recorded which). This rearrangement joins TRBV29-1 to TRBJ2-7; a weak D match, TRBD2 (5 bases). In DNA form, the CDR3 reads TGCAGCGTTGAAGGGGCCACAAATAGCGAAAGGGAGTACTTC. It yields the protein CSVEGATNSEREYF.